This T cell receptor (beta chain) was recovered during a study of T-cell reconstitution after alpha-beta-depleted transplantation in children (dated by TCRdb to 2016 to 2017). Describing the broader study: The study quantitatively tracked T-cell immune reconstitution after TCRalphabeta/CD19-depleted allogeneic hematopoietic cell transplantation in children using TCR repertoire profiling. What the work shows at the level of the full study, not this receptor alone: The high TCRbeta diversity at day 60 in some patients was ascribed to recipient T cells and intrathymic progenitors that had survived conditioning. The apparently early recovery of alphabetaT-cell counts about two months after transplant reportedly depended on only several hundred rapidly expanded clones that came from non-depleted graft cells. Over the following months the frequencies of hyperexpanded clones went down, and after one year T-cell counts and TCRbeta diversity were mostly credited to newly produced T cells.

The method behind the library was PCR. Sequencer: Illumina HiSeq 2500. TCR library preparation used molecular barcoding, with unique molecular identifiers applied to normalize quantification of the TCRbeta repertoire. TCRdb took the public reads, trimmed them with fastp at Q25, ran MiXCR for clone calling and kept in-frame beta chains. Entries that share a CDR3 protein sequence are merged under the most common genes and DNA. This sample has approximately 240,000 distinct CDR3 sequences in its table, and about a tenth of those were observed once. Clones ranked in the top ten supply roughly 27% of the sample. The treatment or condition label here, explained by the study, means: allogeneic hematopoietic cell transplantation with graft depleted of TCRalphabeta T cells and CD19 B cells. The transplant recipients were children given TCRalphabeta/CD19-depleted allogeneic hematopoietic cell grafts. This clonotype has at least ten counts. What this receptor recognizes is not known. Base qualities are not at hand, and no much larger clone is one base apart.

Here the sequenced sample was PBMCs, taken before TCRalphabeta/CD19-depleted stem cell transplant. The TCR originated in a child less than two years old with acute myeloid leukemia, due to receive a stem cell transplant.

The bases read TGTGCCAGCAGTTTGTCTAGCTCCTATAATTCACCCCTCCACTTT. Its amino acids are CASSLSSSYNSPLHF. The chain is assembled from TRBV12-3 or TRBV12-4 and TRBJ1-6; the D gene remains uncertain. V is pared back by 3 bases and J by 0 bases, with 6 bases lying between the germline termini. There are 15 amino acids in the CDR3, from cysteine to phenylalanine inclusive. Kept here is only the CDR3 DNA, which spans 45 bases and is read in frame from base 1.